Shown below are 19 T cell receptor beta chains from a single sample sequenced in a study of cytomegalovirus exposure and HLA in healthy donors. Use of 60 Vbeta and 13 Jbeta primers characterized the PCR. The data were produced by immunoSEQ multiplex PCR, yet TCRdb's version contains in-frame clones alone and is incomplete. This sample carries about 170,000 clones, 65% to 85% of them seen once, and the ten largest clones take under 6%. Material: PBMCs. All receptors derive from a woman aged 45-60 years in good health and CMV-seropositive.

The chain couples TRBV5-4 to TRBJ1-2; 7 bases match TRBD1. The CDR3 length is 14 residues. CDR1 SGHNT and CDR2 YYREEE come from the germline V gene (reference sequence). The V gene end was trimmed by 5 bases and the J gene end by 6 bases; junction bases not matched to a gene: 10. The CDR3 nucleotides read TGTGCCAGCAGGGGGGGACAGTGGGAGAATGGCTACACCTTC. This translates into CASRGGQWENGYTF.

The chain carries TRBV7-9 and TRBJ2-7; 9 bases map to TRBD2. Germline V gene lookup returns CDR1 SEHNR and CDR2 FQNEAQ (reference sequence). The CDR3 extends over 15 amino acids. Trimming cost V 3 bases and J 0 bases; bases outside gene matches: 3. Here the CDR3 DNA reads TGTGCCAGCAGCTTTAGCGGGGGCGACTCCTACGAGCAGTACTTC. This translates into CASSFSGGDSYEQYF.

This clone was recorded a few times. In DNA form, the CDR3 reads TGTGCCAGCAGTTACTCCCGGAGAGGGTCAGATACGCAGTATTTT. Its translation: CASSYSRRGSDTQYF. V and J are TRBV6-5 and TRBJ2-3; possibly TRBD2 for D (5 bases). CDR3 length: 15 residues. Germline CDR1 reads MNHEY; CDR2 reads SVGAGI. Trimming removed 0 bases from V and 4 bases from J, with 11 bases in between.

This sequence joins TRBV6-9 and TRBJ1-2, with 7 bases fitting TRBD1. V lost 6 bases to trimming and J lost 0 bases; unmatched junction nucleotides: 7. The CDR3 contains 15 residues. Per the germline V gene, CDR1 is MNHGY and CDR2 is SVAAGI. CDR3 DNA: TGTGCCAGCAGGACGCCGGGACAGACTAACTATGGCTACACCTTC. This gives the protein CASRTPGQTNYGYTF.

The chain uses TRBV19 and TRBJ1-2, with a tentative D call TRBD1 (5 bases). CDR3 size: 14 residues. V was shortened by 4 bases and J by 2 bases, with 11 bases between the two germline ends. Germline-derived CDR1 and CDR2 are LNHDA and SQIVND (reference sequence). CDR3 sequence reads: CASSTGTSNYGYTF. The DNA for the CDR3 is TGTGCCAGTAGTACCGGGACTTCGAACTATGGCTACACCTTC.

The J gene is TRBJ1-2, the V gene TRBV19, with 10 bases identical to TRBD1. V shed 4 bases, J shed 2 bases, and the junction held 10 bases outside the gene matches. Germline V gene sequence: CDR1 LNHDA, CDR2 SQIVND (reference sequence). This CDR3 has 17 amino acids. This CDR3 reads CASSSRAGTGENYGYTF. The CDR3 region has the DNA TGTGCCAGTAGTAGTAGAGCCGGGACAGGGGAGAACTATGGCTACACCTTC.

The V call is TRBV6-6, the J call TRBJ2-5, with no clear D. CDR1 is MNHNY and CDR2 is SVGAGI in the germline V gene (reference sequence). The CDR3 totals 14 residues. Trimming left V 0 bases short and J 4 bases short, with 9 bases between. The CDR3 nucleotides are TGTGCCAGCAGTTACTCGAGGATCAGAGAGACCCAGTACTTC. Residues: CASSYSRIRETQYF.

The chain joins TRBV4-2 to TRBJ2-7, with TRBD2 identical over 9 bases. The CDR3 covers 17 residues. Germline V lookup: CDR1 LGHNA, CDR2 YNFKEQ. V was clipped by 1 base and J by 2 bases; unmatched bases: 9. The CDR3 spells CASSQGLASGDPYEQYF. The CDR3 DNA sequence: TGTGCCAGCAGCCAAGGGTTGGCTAGCGGGGACCCCTACGAGCAGTACTTC.

The chain employs TRBV7-2 and TRBJ2-4, with 11 bases lining up with TRBD2. V trimming: 5 bases; J trimming: 5 bases; junction bases outside the gene matches: 2. The CDR3 has 14 residues. The germline CDR1 and CDR2 sequences are SGHTA and FQGNSA. The DNA for the CDR3 is TGTGCCAGCAGCCTGGGACTAGCGGAAAACATTCAGTACTTC. Protein product: CASSLGLAENIQYF.

This clone appeared a single time. This chain links TRBV5-1 with TRBJ2-3, with a weak D call TRBD1 (6 bases). The CDR3 has 19 residues. Trimming pared 0 bases from V and 4 bases from J, leaving 24 bases between. Germline CDR1 SGHRS, CDR2 YFSETQ. The CDR3 loop is CASSLGNYAKTGFSDTQYF. In DNA form, the CDR3 reads TGCGCCAGCAGCTTGGGAAACTACGCGAAGACAGGCTTCTCAGATACGCAGTATTTT.

This chain uses TRBV5-4 with TRBJ2-7, with a weak D call TRBD1 (5 bases). The CDR3 loop spans 18 amino acids. The germline V and J ends were trimmed by 3 bases and 0 bases, with 22 bases remaining between them. Germline lookup yields CDR1 SGHNT and CDR2 YYREEE (reference sequence). The CDR3: CASSSSFSLTGFSYEQYF. The CDR3 region has the DNA TGTGCCAGCAGCTCCTCCTTCAGTCTTACAGGTTTCTCCTACGAGCAGTACTTC.

This clone was observed a handful of times. The chain combines TRBV5-6 with TRBJ2-7; D perhaps matches TRBD2 (5 bases). Per the germline V gene, CDR1 is SGHDT and CDR2 is YYEEEE. The CDR3 runs 14 residues. Trimming stripped 5 bases from V and 6 bases from J, with 18 bases between. As DNA, the CDR3 is TGTGCCAGCAGTTCGGTAGCGTTTTGGGGCGAGCAGTACTTC. This codes for CASSSVAFWGEQYF.

The CDR3 region is CASSLRSLAGVTGELFF. CDR3 DNA sequence: TGTGCCAGCAGCTTAAGGTCACTAGCGGGAGTCACCGGGGAGCTGTTTTTT. The gene calls are TRBV7-8 and TRBJ2-2, with 11 bases aligning to TRBD2. Trimming took 2 bases from V and 4 from J; bases not matched to a gene: 6. The CDR3 sequence is 17 residues long. Germline CDR1 reads SGHVS; CDR2 reads FQNEAQ.

The CDR3, as DNA: TGCGCCAGCAGCCAGGGAAGACAGGGTGGCTATGGCTACACCTTC. Its protein product is CASSQGRQGGYGYTF. This chain joins TRBV4-3 and TRBJ1-2, with TRBD1 matching 7 bases. CDR1 and CDR2 from the germline V gene are LGHNA and YSLEER. The CDR3 runs to 15 residues. The ends lost 3 bases at V and 4 bases at J; junction bases unmatched: 8.

In DNA form, the CDR3 reads TGCGCCAGCAGCTTGCTTCTAGCGGGAGGCCGAGATACGCAGTATTTT. This translates into CASSLLLAGGRDTQYF. The chain combines TRBV5-1 with TRBJ2-3; 11 bases fit TRBD2. Germline CDR1 reads SGHRS; CDR2 reads YFSETQ. The CDR3 runs 16 residues. The V segment lost 1 base and the J segment 5 bases; nucleotides outside the gene matches: 6.

This chain uses TRBV7-2 with TRBJ2-7; tentative D call: TRBD1 (5 bases). Germline V lookup: CDR1 SGHTA, CDR2 FQGNSA. Trimming cost V 0 bases and J 5 bases, with 17 bases left between them. This CDR3 is built from 16 residues. The CDR3 protein is CASSLAHRGRANEQYF. CDR3 DNA sequence: TGTGCCAGCAGCTTAGCCCACCGAGGCAGGGCCAACGAGCAGTACTTC.

The rearrangement links TRBV6-5 to TRBJ2-7; 9 positions agree with TRBD1. Germline V gene data show CDR1 as MNHEY and CDR2 as SVGAGI. The CDR3 extends over 14 amino acids. Losses at the gene ends were 2 bases for V and 4 bases for J; bases not matched to a gene: 3. This CDR3 reads CASSYGTGLYEQYF. In nucleotides, the CDR3 is TGTGCCAGCAGTTACGGGACAGGGTTATACGAGCAGTACTTC.

Here the CDR3 reads CASSRDRFNEKLFF. The CDR3 DNA is TGTGCCAGCAGCCGAGACAGGTTTAATGAAAAACTGTTTTTT. The V and J genes are TRBV5-6 and TRBJ1-4, with D maybe TRBD1 (6 bases). CDR1 is SGHDT and CDR2 is YYEEEE in the germline V gene. This CDR3 spans 14 amino acids. The V end lost 4 bases, the J end lost 4 bases, and 11 bases lay between the germline ends.

The chain uses TRBV28 and TRBJ1-5; TRBD1 agrees at 12 bases. After removal of 5 bases from V and 4 bases from J, the junction contained 12 bases not matched to a gene. This CDR3 region has 18 residues. The V gene's germline CDR1 is MDHEN and CDR2 SYDVKM. CDR3 in DNA: TGTGCCAGCAGTGGATACGGGACAGGGGGCGATGGAAATCAGCCCCAGCATTTT. This sequence encodes CASSGYGTGGDGNQPQHF.